The rows below give T cell receptor beta chains drawn from one sample of a study of control samples from healthy donors and cancer patients. Measured with immunoSEQ multiplex PCR; TCRdb has only the in-frame clones, and not every one. The sample shows about 170,000 clones, roughly 90% of them seen only once. Input material: blood. These receptors all come from a man aged 25 to 45 in good health. The CDR3 runs from the conserved cysteine through the conserved F or W. Each record gives: V gene, D gene, CDR3 protein. D genes are given only for firm matches.

TRBV7-9,-,CASSLNLNTDTQYF
TRBV6-6,-,CASSPSIYGYTF
TRBV7-2,-,CASSLEPRGQPQHF
TRBV3-1/TRBV3-2,-,CASSQISGANVLTF
TRBV5-8,-,CASSLHTGYDSEAFF
TRBV19,-,CASSPPRGPTEAFF
TRBV6-5,-,CASRWRQAGEKLFF
TRBV7-6,-,CASSLNSAGYEQYF
TRBV7-9,-,CASGAGAEEQFF
TRBV2,TRBD1,CASKQTGMREKLFF
TRBV7-8,-,CASSLIVTGSGYTF